What follows is one T cell receptor beta chain and its context. Germline V lookup: CDR1 MNHEY, CDR2 SVGEGT. Trimming left V 5 bases short and J 8 bases short, with 15 bases between. The CDR3 loop spans 13 amino acids. The data were taken from a study of blood T cell repertoires in COVID-19. Study summary: Cohort 3 recovered donors had two negative PCRs, clearance, or symptom resolution. Samples representing acute and convalescent COVID-19 were sourced from the United States, Italy and Spain.

TCRdb's copy holds only in-frame clones and misses some; the assay was immunoSEQ multiplex PCR. Of under 150,000 clones in the sample, approximately 87% were seen once. Participants, about 18 to 95 years old, spanned about 26 US areas. Cohorts were based on clinical histories the participants reported. Material for sequencing was PBMCs or T cells enriched from blood (not recorded which). This chain links TRBV6-2 or TRBV6-3 with TRBJ1-2; a weak D match, TRBD1 (6 bases). The receptor's source is a man aged 50 or older in a cohort exposed to, infected with or recovered from COVID-19 (not recorded which). CDR3 coding DNA: TGTGCCAGCAGTACCAGACAGGTGCGGGGCTACACCTTC. Translated: CASSTRQVRGYTF.